This entry concerns a single T cell receptor beta chain. Its antigen is not known. The germline V and J ends were trimmed by 4 bases and 0 bases, with 13 bases remaining between them. Germline V gives CDR1 SGHRS, CDR2 YFSETQ. The CDR3 spans 15 residues. This sample was included in a study of radiation and T cells in renal cell carcinoma. The table came from immunoSEQ multiplex PCR; TCRdb's copy has only in-frame clones and leaves some out. The sample has about 150,000 clones; roughly nine tenths are singletons. Study-wide results and limits: From baseline, blood top tumor clonotypes peaked at 2 weeks post-radiation.

Time point described: baseline pretreatment blood. The treatment: 15 Gy SBRT to primary tumor, nephrectomy 4 weeks later. Clear cell pathology was present in this patient's renal cell carcinoma. The sequence was obtained from a woman in her 70s with renal cell carcinoma. Sequences were derived from blood, sampled from a patient whose treatment included radiotherapy and nephrectomy. The chain joins TRBV5-1 to TRBJ1-2; D possibly corresponds to TRBD1 (5 bases). The CDR3 region is CASSKGTAPNYGYTF. CDR3 in DNA: TGCGCCAGCAGCAAGGGGACCGCACCTAACTATGGCTACACCTTC.